The next 25 T cell receptor beta chains were all read from a single sample in a study of T cell repertoires in cytomegalovirus infection. TCRdb itself ran the reads through MiXCR, one entry per CDR3 protein. The table shows 250,000 to 300,000 distinct CDR3 sequences, with approximately 14% occurring only once. The sample comprised PBMCs. The source is a human donor in good health (CMV status not recorded). Some clones in this sample may be carry-over from other donors' samples.

In this sample, this clonotype turned up a few times. The V and J genes are TRBV27 and TRBJ2-7, with unresolved D. V lost 5 bases and J lost 2, with 13 bases in between. Germline V gene data show CDR1 as MNHEY and CDR2 as SMNVEV (reference sequence). CDR3 length: 14 residues. The CDR3 DNA follows: TGTGCCAGCAGTCCATACAGTGGAACCTACGAGCAGTACTTC. Amino acid sequence: CASSPYSGTYEQYF.

Only a few counts were recorded for this clonotype. The chain recombines TRBV6-2 or TRBV6-3 with TRBJ2-7, with unresolved D. Germline lookup yields CDR1 MNHEY and CDR2 SVGEGT. There are 11 residues in the CDR3. Trimming took 8 bases from V and 3 from J, leaving 8 bases between them. Here the CDR3 DNA reads TGTGCCAGCGGCGGATACTACGAGCAGTACTTC. It specifies CASGGYYEQYF.

The rearrangement uses TRBV29-1 and TRBJ1-2; D ambiguous. The CDR3 length is 12 residues. V was trimmed by 5 bases and J by 5 bases, leaving 12 bases between them. Germline CDR1 and CDR2: SQVTM and ANQGSEA. CDR3 sequence (DNA): TGCAGCGTTACCGAATTAGGGTATGGCTACACCTTC. Protein: CSVTELGYGYTF.

This clonotype occurred a few times. The V call is TRBV20-1, the J call TRBJ2-1; 13 bases line up with TRBD2. After removal of 3 bases from V and 14 bases from J, the junction contained 10 bases not matched to a gene. CDR1 and CDR2 (germline): DFQATT, SNEGSKA (reference sequence). This CDR3 has 14 amino acids. CDR3 protein: CSASPTGLAGAKFF. CDR3 nucleotide sequence: TGCAGTGCTAGCCCTACCGGACTAGCGGGAGCTAAGTTCTTC.

In this sample, this clonotype turned up many times. V and J are TRBV15 and TRBJ2-1; 9 bases are a match to TRBD2. V was pared by 2 bases and J by 4 bases, with 15 bases of the junction left unmatched. The CDR3 has 19 residues. The germline V gene encodes CDR1 LNHNV and CDR2 YYDKDF (reference sequence). Written as DNA, the CDR3 is TGTGCCACCAGCAGACTAGCGGGAACCCCGGATGCCGCTTACAATGAGCAGTTCTTC. This encodes CATSRLAGTPDAAYNEQFF.

This clonotype was recorded at least ten times. The chain uses TRBV10-3 and TRBJ2-7; no clear D. Per the germline V gene, CDR1 is ENHRY and CDR2 is SYGVKD. With 4 bases removed from V and 3 bases from J, the gap between germline ends came to 7 bases. The CDR3 is made up of 12 amino acids. The CDR3 bases are TGTGCCATCAGTGGAGGAAGCTACGAGCAGTACTTC. Its translation: CAISGGSYEQYF.

The chain is built from TRBV7-6 and TRBJ2-1; TRBD2 agrees at 11 bases. CDR1 is SGHVS, CDR2 FNYEAQ, per germline. This CDR3 is built from 15 residues. J was trimmed by 2 bases and V by 8 bases; bases with no gene match: 5. This chain's CDR3 is CASGPLAGAYNEQFF. The CDR3 DNA sequence: TGTGCCAGCGGCCCACTAGCGGGGGCCTACAATGAGCAGTTCTTC. The whole variable domain, filled in from reference TRBV7-6 and TRBJ2-1, reads GAGVSQSPRYKVTKRGQDVALRCDPISGHVSLYWYRQALGQGPEFLTYFNYEAQQDKSGLPNDRFSAERPEGSISTLTIQRTEQRDSAMYRCASGPLAGAYNEQFFGPGTRLTVL.

In its sample, this clonotype was seen many times. The rearrangement uses TRBV28 and TRBJ1-1, with TRBD1 matching 8 bases. V shed 9 bases, J shed 5 bases, and the junction held 11 bases outside the gene matches. This CDR3 region has 14 residues. CDR1 and CDR2 from the germline V gene are MDHEN and SYDVKM. The CDR3 region has the DNA TGTGCCAGTTCGACAGGGGCGGCGGTGACTGAAGCTTTCTTT. The encoded protein is CASSTGAAVTEAFF.

The CDR3 nucleotides are TGTGCCAGCAGCAAGGACAAGAACTATGGCTACACCTTC. Amino acid sequence: CASSKDKNYGYTF. This sequence joins TRBV5-5 and TRBJ1-2, with a possible D match to TRBD1 (5 bases). Per the germline V gene, CDR1 is SGHKS and CDR2 is YYEKEE (reference sequence). V lost 4 bases and J lost 2, with 9 bases in between. The CDR3 runs 13 residues.

This clonotype has a handful of counts. The chain couples TRBV5-6 to TRBJ2-2, with 10 bases fitting TRBD2. V shed 1 base and J 3 bases; nucleotides not matched to a gene: 3. In germline, CDR1 is SGHDT, CDR2 YYEEEE. There are 16 residues in the CDR3. The CDR3 DNA sequence: TGTGCCAGCAGCTTGTTACTAGCGGGACACACCGGGGAGCTGTTTTTT. Translation gives CASSLLLAGHTGELFF. Based on the CDR3 plus reference TRBV5-6 and TRBJ2-2, the full variable domain is DAGVTQSPTHLIKTRGQQVTLRCSPKSGHDTVSWYQQALGQGPQFIFQYYEEEERQRGNFPDRFSGHQFPNYSSELNVNALLLGDSALYLCASSLLLAGHTGELFFGEGSRLTVL.

This clonotype occurred a few times. The J gene is TRBJ2-1, the V gene TRBV6-6; 8 bases are shared with TRBD2. Germline CDR1 reads MNHNY; CDR2 reads SVGAGI (reference sequence). V dropped 0 bases and J dropped 8; count of bases not matched to a gene: 12. The CDR3 length is 17 residues. CDR3 nucleotide sequence: TGTGCCAGCAGTTACTCCCTCAGCGGGAGAGGACGATATGAGCAGTTCTTC. Amino acids: CASSYSLSGRGRYEQFF.

This clonotype has just a few counts. The rearrangement uses TRBV5-5 and TRBJ1-1, with D unclear. Germline-derived CDR1 and CDR2 are SGHKS and YYEKEE (reference sequence). The CDR3 runs 14 residues. The V gene lost 1 base and the J gene lost 3 bases, with 10 bases spanning the gap. CDR3 DNA sequence: TGTGCCAGCAGCTTGTATCAGAGGGACACTGAAGCTTTCTTT. Translation gives CASSLYQRDTEAFF.

Many counts were recorded for this clonotype. This chain links TRBV6-4 with TRBJ2-1; 10 bases map to TRBD2. Germline V gene lookup returns CDR1 MRHNA and CDR2 SNTAGT. With 5 bases clipped from V and 5 bases from J, the junction kept 9 bases outside the gene matches. This CDR3 comprises 16 residues. The CDR3 spells CASSIVAAGGHNEQFF. CDR3 in DNA: TGTGCCAGCAGTATCGTCGCAGCGGGGGGGCACAATGAGCAGTTCTTC.

The V gene is TRBV4-3, the J gene TRBJ2-3; 10 bases are a match to TRBD2. Germline values: CDR1 LGHNA, CDR2 YSLEER. J was trimmed by 6 bases and V by 0 bases; bases with no gene match: 6. This CDR3 has 16 amino acids. Here the CDR3 reads CASSQEASGGRDTQYF. CDR3 nucleotides: TGCGCCAGCAGCCAAGAGGCTAGCGGGGGTAGGGATACGCAGTATTTT.

The sample holds many counts of this clonotype. One junction end disagrees with the germline gene, perhaps due to a read error. This chain uses TRBV7-7 with TRBJ2-7; D unclear. Germline V CDR1 and CDR2: SSHAT, FNYEAQ (reference sequence). This CDR3 is built from 15 residues. The CDR3 DNA reads as TGTGCTAGCAGCCCCTCTTATTCGACATCCTACGAGCAGTACTTC. Protein sequence: CASSPSYSTSYEQYF.

The chain employs TRBV7-8 and TRBJ1-2, with 8 bases matching TRBD1. Germline trimming cut 4 bases from V and 7 bases from J; bases unmatched to any gene: 8. There are 14 residues in the CDR3. Germline loops: CDR1 SGHVS, CDR2 FQNEAQ. CDR3 residues: CASSSDRGLSGYTF. DNA of the CDR3: TGTGCCAGCAGCTCAGACAGGGGTCTCTCTGGCTACACCTTC.

This clonotype has ten or more counts. V and J are TRBV28 and TRBJ1-1, with a possible D match to TRBD1 (5 bases). The CDR3 covers 16 residues. V lost 7 bases to trimming and J lost 1 base, with 19 bases between them. Germline V gene lookup returns CDR1 MDHEN and CDR2 SYDVKM. The CDR3 is CASTPYGAGKNTEAFF. CDR3 in DNA: TGTGCCAGCACCCCTTATGGGGCAGGGAAGAACACTGAAGCTTTCTTT.

There are many counts of this clonotype. The chain joins TRBV7-2 to TRBJ1-3, with D perhaps TRBD1 (5 bases). Trimming stripped 6 bases from V and 0 bases from J, with 12 bases between. Germline values: CDR1 SGHTA, CDR2 FQGNSA. The CDR3 consists of 15 residues. CDR3 in amino acids: CASSQGQYSGNTIYF. The CDR3 nucleotides read TGTGCCAGCAGTCAGGGCCAATACTCTGGAAACACCATATATTTT.

This chain links TRBV10-2 with TRBJ2-7; 8 bases agree with TRBD1. The CDR3 loop spans 16 amino acids. In germline, CDR1 is WSHSY, CDR2 SAAADI. The J segment lost 1 base and the V segment lost 4 bases, leaving 9 bases of the junction unmatched. CDR3 DNA sequence: TGCGCCAGCAGTGCGAAGGGAACAGGGGGTTCCTACGAGCAGTACTTC. Translating gives CASSAKGTGGSYEQYF.

The chain is built from TRBV28 and TRBJ2-7; 16 nucleotides align to TRBD2. The V gene end was trimmed by 4 bases and the J gene end by 3 bases; junction bases not matched to a gene: 6. This CDR3 spans 17 amino acids. Germline CDR1 MDHEN, CDR2 SYDVKM. The CDR3 spells CASSSPGLAGGFYEQYF. CDR3 nucleotide sequence: TGTGCCAGCAGTTCTCCGGGACTAGCGGGAGGGTTCTACGAGCAGTACTTC.

This clonotype was observed at least ten times. The chain uses TRBV14 and TRBJ1-6; TRBD1 matches at 7 bases. Looked up from germline, CDR1 is SGHDN and CDR2 is FVKESK. The trim removed 0 bases at V and 7 bases at J, leaving 6 bases unmatched. The CDR3 runs 16 residues. CDR3 bases: TGTGCCAGCAGCCAAGAGGAGAACAGGGGAAATTCACCCCTCCACTTT. Amino acids: CASSQEENRGNSPLHF.

The V and J genes are TRBV20-1 and TRBJ2-1; D not resolved. With 0 bases removed from V and 8 bases from J, the gap between germline ends came to 8 bases. CDR3 length equals 12 residues. In germline, CDR1 is DFQATT, CDR2 SNEGSKA (reference sequence). DNA of the CDR3: TGCAGTGCTAGAGATGTCCGACATGAGCAGTTCTTC. Protein product: CSARDVRHEQFF.

This clonotype came up a few times. The rearrangement joins TRBV20-1 to TRBJ1-1, with D maybe TRBD1 (5 bases). V shed 0 bases and J shed 3 bases, with 8 bases lying between them. The CDR3 is made up of 13 amino acids. The germline CDR1 and CDR2 sequences are DFQATT and SNEGSKA (reference sequence). The DNA for the CDR3 is TGCAGTGCTAGAGAGAAAGGGGACACTGAAGCTTTCTTT. Translation: CSAREKGDTEAFF.

Ten or more counts support this clonotype. The chain links TRBV6-6 to TRBJ1-5; TRBD1 might be the D (6 bases). The ends were cut back, 2 bases at V and 7 bases at J, with 9 bases in the middle. The CDR3 contains 13 residues. Germline loops: CDR1 MNHNY, CDR2 SVGAGI (reference sequence). CDR3 sequence reads: CASSYGGRQPQHF. In nucleotides, the CDR3 is TGTGCCAGCAGTTACGGGGGCAGGCAGCCCCAGCATTTT.

This clonotype was detected many times. The rearrangement links TRBV28 to TRBJ2-3; 9 bases are shared with TRBD2. Germline V CDR1 and CDR2: MDHEN, SYDVKM. The CDR3 contains 17 residues. The V and J ends lost 2 bases and 7 bases, in that order; junction bases with no gene match: 13. Here the CDR3 reads CASSLVVGRLAVNTQYF. The CDR3 coding sequence is TGTGCCAGCAGTTTAGTTGTTGGGAGACTAGCGGTAAATACGCAGTATTTT.